This TCR beta chain came from a study of CD8 T cells in ankylosing spondylitis. General study findings and limits: A TCR beta motif of roughly eight highly homologous variants appeared characteristic of ankylosing spondylitis blood.

The CDR3 is 15 residues long. Per the germline V gene, CDR1 is MGHRA and CDR2 is YSYEKL. V trimming: 0 bases; J trimming: 8 bases; junction bases outside the gene matches: 7. TCRdb reanalysed the 5' RACE reads using MiXCR and keeps one entry per CDR3 protein. The repertoire holds 700,000 to 1,000,000 distinct CDR3 sequences, with approximately 12% as singletons. There are a few counts of this clonotype. What it binds is not known. V is TRBV4-1 and J is TRBJ1-2; TRBD1 matches 9 bases. The receptor's source is a male donor with ankylosing spondylitis. Sequenced material: blood, either unsorted or a sorted T cell fraction (not recorded which). The CDR3 DNA reads as TGCGCCAGCAGCCAAGACGCGGGACAGGGAAGCGGCTACACCTTC. It codes for CASSQDAGQGSGYTF.